The rows below give T cell receptor beta chains drawn from one sample of a study of shared T cell receptors in the human thymus. The method was immunoSEQ multiplex PCR; TCRdb's version includes in-frame clones alone and lacks a portion of them. The sample lists about 380,000 clones, around 95% occurring once. The source material was thymocytes. The source of these receptors is a human donor. The CDR3 runs from the conserved cysteine through the conserved F or W. D genes are given only for firm matches.

J gene: TRBJ1-1; D gene: TRBD1; V gene: TRBV14; CDR3 DNA: TGTGCCAGCAGCCTCGAGGACAGGGTAGGCACTGAAGCTTTCTTT; CDR3 protein: CASSLEDRVGTEAFF
J gene: TRBJ2-1; D gene: TRBD2; V gene: TRBV4-1; CDR3 DNA: TGCGCCAGCAGCCAGACCCGAGCCCTAGCGGGAGTGGAGTTCTTC; CDR3 protein: CASSQTRALAGVEFF
J gene: TRBJ2-7; D gene: TRBD1; V gene: TRBV7-3; CDR3 DNA: TGTGCCAGCAGCTTAACTTGGCAGGGGGCCCACGAGCAGTACTTC; CDR3 protein: CASSLTWQGAHEQYF
J gene: TRBJ2-3; D gene: TRBD2; V gene: TRBV7-2; CDR3 DNA: TGTGCCAGCAGCTTATCCCGGGAGGGGGCGCAGTATTTT; CDR3 protein: CASSLSREGAQYF
J gene: TRBJ2-4; D gene: -; V gene: TRBV6-1; CDR3 DNA: TGTGCCAGCAGTGAAGCGGGAGAGTCGGGGTTCACGAGCAACATTCAGTACTTC; CDR3 protein: CASSEAGESGFTSNIQYF
J gene: TRBJ2-7; D gene: TRBD2; V gene: TRBV11-2; CDR3 DNA: TGTGCCAGCAGCTTAGACGCTAGCGGGAGAGGCGAGCAGTACTTC; CDR3 protein: CASSLDASGRGEQYF
J gene: TRBJ2-1; D gene: TRBD2; V gene: TRBV10-1; CDR3 DNA: TGCGCCAGCAGTCCGGAGGAGCGGGAGGGCCGCTACAATGAGCAGTTCTTC; CDR3 protein: CASSPEEREGRYNEQFF
J gene: TRBJ1-1; D gene: -; V gene: TRBV5-6; CDR3 DNA: TGTGCCAGCAGCTTGAACAGGGAGAACACTGAAGCTTTCTTT; CDR3 protein: CASSLNRENTEAFF
J gene: TRBJ2-5; D gene: -; V gene: TRBV19; CDR3 DNA: TGTGCCAGTAGTGTTCGCGGGCAAGAGACCCAGTACTTC; CDR3 protein: CASSVRGQETQYF
J gene: TRBJ1-2; D gene: -; V gene: TRBV25-1; CDR3 DNA: TGTGCCAGCAGTCTGGGGGGTCGGGGTGGTGGCTACACCTTC; CDR3 protein: CASSLGGRGGGYTF